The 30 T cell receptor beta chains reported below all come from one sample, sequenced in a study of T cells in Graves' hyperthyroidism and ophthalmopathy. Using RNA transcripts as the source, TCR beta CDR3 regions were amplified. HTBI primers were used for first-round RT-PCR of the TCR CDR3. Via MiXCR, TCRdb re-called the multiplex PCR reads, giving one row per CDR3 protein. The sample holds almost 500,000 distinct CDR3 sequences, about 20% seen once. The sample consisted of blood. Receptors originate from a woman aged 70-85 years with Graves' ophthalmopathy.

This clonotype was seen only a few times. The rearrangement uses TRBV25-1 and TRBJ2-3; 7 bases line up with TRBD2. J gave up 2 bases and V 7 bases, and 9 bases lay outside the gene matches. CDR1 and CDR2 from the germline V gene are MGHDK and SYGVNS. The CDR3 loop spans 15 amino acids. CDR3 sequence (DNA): TGTGCCAGCATTGGGGGGGTAGCCTCCACAGATACGCAGTATTTT. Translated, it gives CASIGGVASTDTQYF.

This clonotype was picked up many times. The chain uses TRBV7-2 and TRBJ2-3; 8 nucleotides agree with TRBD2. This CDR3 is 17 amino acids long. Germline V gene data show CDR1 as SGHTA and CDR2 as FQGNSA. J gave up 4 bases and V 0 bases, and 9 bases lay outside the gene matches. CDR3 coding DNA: TGTGCCAGCAGCTTAGCGGGTAGCGGGATCCTCGCAGATACGCAGTATTTT. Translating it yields CASSLAGSGILADTQYF.

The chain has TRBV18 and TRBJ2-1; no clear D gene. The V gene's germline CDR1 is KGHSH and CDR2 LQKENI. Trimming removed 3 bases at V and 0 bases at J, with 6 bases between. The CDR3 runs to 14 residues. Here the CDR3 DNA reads TGTGCCAGCTCACCGTATACCTCCTACAATGAGCAGTTCTTC. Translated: CASSPYTSYNEQFF.

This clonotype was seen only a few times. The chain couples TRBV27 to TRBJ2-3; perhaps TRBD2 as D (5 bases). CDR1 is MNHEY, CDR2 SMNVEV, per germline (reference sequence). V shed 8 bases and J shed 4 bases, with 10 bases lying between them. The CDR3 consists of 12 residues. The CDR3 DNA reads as TGTGCCAGCGCTAGCCCCCCAGATACGCAGTATTTT. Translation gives CASASPPDTQYF.

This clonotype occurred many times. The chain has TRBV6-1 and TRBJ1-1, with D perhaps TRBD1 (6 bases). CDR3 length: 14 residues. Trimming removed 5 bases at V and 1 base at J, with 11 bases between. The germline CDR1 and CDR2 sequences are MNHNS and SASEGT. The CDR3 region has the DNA TGTGCCAGCAGTCAACAGGGCCCGAACACTGAAGCTTTCTTT. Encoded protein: CASSQQGPNTEAFF.

DNA of the CDR3: TGTGCCAGCAGCTTAGTTTCACCGAGACAGGCCTCCTACGAGCAGTACTTC. It encodes CASSLVSPRQASYEQYF. The V gene is TRBV7-8, the J gene TRBJ2-7, with D perhaps matching TRBD1 (6 bases). V was pared by 1 base and J by 0 bases, with 16 bases between. The CDR3 sequence is 17 residues long. The germline gives CDR1 SGHVS, CDR2 FQNEAQ.

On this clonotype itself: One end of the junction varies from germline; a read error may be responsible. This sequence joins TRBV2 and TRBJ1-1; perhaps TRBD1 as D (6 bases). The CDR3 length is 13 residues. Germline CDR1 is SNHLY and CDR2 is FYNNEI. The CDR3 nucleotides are TGTGCCACCAGTGATCAGAGGGGGAGTGAAGCTTTCTTT. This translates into CATSDQRGSEAFF.

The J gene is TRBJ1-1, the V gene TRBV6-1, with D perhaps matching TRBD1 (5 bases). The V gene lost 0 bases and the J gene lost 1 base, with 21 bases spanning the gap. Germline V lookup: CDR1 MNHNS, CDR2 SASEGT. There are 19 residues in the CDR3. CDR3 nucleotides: TGTGCCAGCAGTGAAGCGCTTCTTGGCGGGGTCGGGGGGAACACTGAAGCTTTCTTT. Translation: CASSEALLGGVGGNTEAFF.

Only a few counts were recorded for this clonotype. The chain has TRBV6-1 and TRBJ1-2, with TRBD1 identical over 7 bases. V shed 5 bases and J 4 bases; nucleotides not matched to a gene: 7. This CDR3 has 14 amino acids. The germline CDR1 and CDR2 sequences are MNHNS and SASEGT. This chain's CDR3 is CASSTGDSFYGYTF. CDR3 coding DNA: TGTGCCAGCAGTACCGGGGACAGCTTCTATGGCTACACCTTC.

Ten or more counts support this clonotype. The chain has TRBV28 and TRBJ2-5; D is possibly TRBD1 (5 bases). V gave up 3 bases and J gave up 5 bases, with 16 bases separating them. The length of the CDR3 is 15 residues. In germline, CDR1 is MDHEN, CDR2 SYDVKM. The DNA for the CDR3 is TGTGCCAGCAGTTTGGGGCGTCTAGGATGGGAGACCCAGTACTTC. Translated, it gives CASSLGRLGWETQYF.

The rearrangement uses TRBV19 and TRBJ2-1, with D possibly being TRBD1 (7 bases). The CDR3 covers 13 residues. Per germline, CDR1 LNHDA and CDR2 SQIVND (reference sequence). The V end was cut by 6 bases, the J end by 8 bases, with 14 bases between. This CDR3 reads CASSPGGGYEQFF. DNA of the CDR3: TGTGCCAGTAGCCCCGGAGGGGGCTATGAGCAGTTCTTC.

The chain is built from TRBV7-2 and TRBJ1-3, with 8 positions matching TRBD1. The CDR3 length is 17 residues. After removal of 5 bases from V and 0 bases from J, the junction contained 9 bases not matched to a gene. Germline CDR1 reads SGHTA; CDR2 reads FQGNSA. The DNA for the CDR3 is TGTGCCAGCAGCGGGATACAGGGGGTCAGCTCTGGAAACACCATATATTTT. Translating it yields CASSGIQGVSSGNTIYF.

The CDR3 here is CASSIGASEAFF. For the CDR3, the DNA is TGTGCCAGCAGTATCGGGGCCTCTGAAGCTTTCTTT. This chain uses TRBV6-1 with TRBJ1-1; D perhaps matches TRBD1 (5 bases). The CDR3 totals 12 residues. Trimming shortened V by 5 bases and J by 6 bases, and 10 bases separated the two germline ends. The germline gives CDR1 MNHNS, CDR2 SASEGT.

This CDR3 is CASSYSLRDSAYEQYF. CDR3 nucleotide sequence: TGTGCCAGCAGTTACTCGTTAAGGGACAGTGCCTACGAGCAGTACTTC. The chain combines TRBV6-2 or TRBV6-3 with TRBJ2-7; 7 bases are a match to TRBD1. Germline V gene lookup returns CDR1 MNHEY and CDR2 SVGEGT. The CDR3 is 16 residues long. V lost 0 bases, J lost 2 bases, and 7 bases stayed unmatched.

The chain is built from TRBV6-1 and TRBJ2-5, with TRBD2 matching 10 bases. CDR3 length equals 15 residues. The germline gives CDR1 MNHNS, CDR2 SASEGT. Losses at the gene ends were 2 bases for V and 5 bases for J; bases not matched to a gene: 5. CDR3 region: CASSESLAGVETQYF. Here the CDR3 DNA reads TGTGCCAGCAGTGAATCCCTAGCGGGAGTTGAGACCCAGTACTTC.

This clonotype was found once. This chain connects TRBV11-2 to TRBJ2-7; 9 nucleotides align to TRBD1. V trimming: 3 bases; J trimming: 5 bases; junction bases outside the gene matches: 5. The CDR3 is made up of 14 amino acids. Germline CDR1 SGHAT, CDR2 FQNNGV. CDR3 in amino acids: CASSFYRGPHEQYF. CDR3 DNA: TGTGCCAGCAGCTTTTACAGGGGGCCCCACGAGCAGTACTTC.

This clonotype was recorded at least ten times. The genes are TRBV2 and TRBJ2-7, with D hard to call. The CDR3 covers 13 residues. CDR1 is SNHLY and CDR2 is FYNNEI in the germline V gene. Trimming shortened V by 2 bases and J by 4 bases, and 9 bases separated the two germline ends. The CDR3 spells CASSETVWYEQYF. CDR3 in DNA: TGTGCCAGCAGTGAAACGGTTTGGTACGAGCAGTACTTC.

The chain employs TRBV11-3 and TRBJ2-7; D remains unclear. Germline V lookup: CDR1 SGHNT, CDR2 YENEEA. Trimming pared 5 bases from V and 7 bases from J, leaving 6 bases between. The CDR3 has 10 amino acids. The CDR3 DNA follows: TGTGCCAGCAGCAACCGGGAGCAGTACTTC. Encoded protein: CASSNREQYF.

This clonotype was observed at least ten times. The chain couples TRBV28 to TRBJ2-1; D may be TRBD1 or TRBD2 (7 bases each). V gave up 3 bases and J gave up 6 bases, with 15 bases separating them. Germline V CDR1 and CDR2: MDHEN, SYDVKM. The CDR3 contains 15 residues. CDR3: CASSFHRGGGNEQFF. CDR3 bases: TGTGCCAGCAGTTTTCACAGGGGAGGGGGCAATGAGCAGTTCTTC.

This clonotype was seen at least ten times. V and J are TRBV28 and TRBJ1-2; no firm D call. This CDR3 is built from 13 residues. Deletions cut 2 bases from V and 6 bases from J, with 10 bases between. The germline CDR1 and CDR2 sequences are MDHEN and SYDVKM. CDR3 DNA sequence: TGTGCCAGCAGTTTACTTGGGATCGATGGCTACACCTTC. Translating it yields CASSLLGIDGYTF.

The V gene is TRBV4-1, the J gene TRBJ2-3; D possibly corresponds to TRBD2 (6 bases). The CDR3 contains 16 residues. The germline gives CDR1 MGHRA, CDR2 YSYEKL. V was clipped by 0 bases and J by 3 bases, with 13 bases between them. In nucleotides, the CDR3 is TGCGCCAGCAGCCAAGAACTAGCAGGAGGAACAGATACGCAGTATTTT. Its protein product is CASSQELAGGTDTQYF.

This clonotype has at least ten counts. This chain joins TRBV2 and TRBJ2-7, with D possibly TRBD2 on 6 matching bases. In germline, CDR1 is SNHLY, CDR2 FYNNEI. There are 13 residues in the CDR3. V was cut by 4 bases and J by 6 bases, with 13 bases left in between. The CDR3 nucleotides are TGTGCCAGCAGTGGCGGGACGGGCGGCGAGCAGTACTTC. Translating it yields CASSGGTGGEQYF. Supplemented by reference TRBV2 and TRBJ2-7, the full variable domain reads EPEVTQTPSHQVTQMGQEVILRCVPISNHLYFYWYRQILGQKVEFLVSFYNNEISEKSEIFDDQFSVERPDGSNFTLKIRSTKLEDSAMYFCASSGGTGGEQYFGPGTRLTVT.

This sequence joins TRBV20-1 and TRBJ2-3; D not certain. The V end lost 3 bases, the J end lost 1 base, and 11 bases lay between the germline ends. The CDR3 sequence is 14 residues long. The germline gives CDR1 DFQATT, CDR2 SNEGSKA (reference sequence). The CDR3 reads CSASPQTRTDTQYF. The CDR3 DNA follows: TGCAGTGCTAGCCCCCAGACCCGCACAGATACGCAGTATTTT.

The CDR3 loop reads CSARDRDYNEQFF. The CDR3 DNA reads as TGCAGCGCTAGGGACAGAGACTACAATGAGCAGTTCTTC. This chain connects TRBV29-1 to TRBJ2-1, with 7 positions matching TRBD1. CDR3 length: 13 amino acids. CDR1 and CDR2 (germline): SQVTM, ANQGSEA. V lost 7 bases to trimming and J lost 3 bases; unmatched junction nucleotides: 6.

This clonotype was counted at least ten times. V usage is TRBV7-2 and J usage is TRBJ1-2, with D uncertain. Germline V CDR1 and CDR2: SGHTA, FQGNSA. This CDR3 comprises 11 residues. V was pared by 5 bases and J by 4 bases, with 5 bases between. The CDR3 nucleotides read TGTGCCAGCAGCAAGGGCTATGGCTACACCTTC. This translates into CASSKGYGYTF.

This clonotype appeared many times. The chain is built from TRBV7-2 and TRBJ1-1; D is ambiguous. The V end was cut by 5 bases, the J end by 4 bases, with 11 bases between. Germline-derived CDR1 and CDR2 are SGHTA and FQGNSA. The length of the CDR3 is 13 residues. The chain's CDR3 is CASSLYGSTEAFF. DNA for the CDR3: TGTGCCAGCAGCCTCTACGGGAGCACTGAAGCTTTCTTT.

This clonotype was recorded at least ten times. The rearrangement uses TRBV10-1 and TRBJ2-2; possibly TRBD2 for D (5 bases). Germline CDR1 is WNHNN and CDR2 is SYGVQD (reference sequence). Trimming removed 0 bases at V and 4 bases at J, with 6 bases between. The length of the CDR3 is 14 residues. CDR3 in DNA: TGCGCCAGCAGTGAGTCGGCGGGCACCGGGGAGCTGTTTTTT. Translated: CASSESAGTGELFF.

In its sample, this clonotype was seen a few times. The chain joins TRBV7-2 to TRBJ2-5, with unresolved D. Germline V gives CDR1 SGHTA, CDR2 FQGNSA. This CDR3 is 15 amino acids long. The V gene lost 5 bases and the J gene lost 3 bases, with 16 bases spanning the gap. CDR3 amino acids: CASSQQSRPEETQYF. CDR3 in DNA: TGTGCCAGCAGCCAACAGTCTAGGCCAGAAGAGACCCAGTACTTC.

The CDR3 coding sequence is TGTGCCATAAGAAACTTAGATACGCAGTATTTT. Translating gives CAIRNLDTQYF. The V gene is TRBV10-3, the J gene TRBJ2-3; D gene uncertain. There are 11 residues in the CDR3. The V end lost 9 bases, the J end lost 5 bases, and 9 bases lay between the germline ends. Germline V gene sequence: CDR1 ENHRY, CDR2 SYGVKD.

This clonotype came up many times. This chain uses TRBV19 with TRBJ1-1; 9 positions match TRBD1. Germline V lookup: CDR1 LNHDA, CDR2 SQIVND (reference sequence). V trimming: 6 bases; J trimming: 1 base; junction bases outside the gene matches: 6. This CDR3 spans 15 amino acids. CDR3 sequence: CASSRPGQGNTEAFF. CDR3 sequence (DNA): TGTGCCAGTAGCCGACCGGGACAGGGGAACACTGAAGCTTTCTTT.